The 3 T cell receptor beta chains below all came from one sample that was sequenced in a study of blood T cells in healthy people across ages. It was with a sample-barcoded 5' primer and a J-beta primer mix that a second PCR of roughly 6 to 11 cycles was run. TCRdb passed the 5' RACE reads through MiXCR, listing each CDR3 protein once. In the table there are some 560,000 distinct CDR3 sequences, roughly a quarter of which are singletons. This same sample was also taken into another study, of T cells of mothers and their children.

Input material: blood. The receptor set was obtained from a boy aged 2-9 years in good health.

The chain joins TRBV10-3 to TRBJ2-1, with 14 bases fitting TRBD2. The CDR3 contains 15 residues. V shed 8 bases and J 1 base; nucleotides not matched to a gene: 1. Germline CDR1 is ENHRY and CDR2 is SYGVKD. The CDR3 DNA reads as TGTGCCATCGGACTAGCGGGAGGATCCTACAATGAGCAGTTCTTC. Translating it yields CAIGLAGGSYNEQFF.

This chain uses TRBV11-2 with TRBJ2-2, with 9 bases matching TRBD2. This CDR3 region has 16 residues. V lost 5 bases to trimming and J lost 3 bases; unmatched junction nucleotides: 7. Germline V gene data show CDR1 as SGHAT and CDR2 as FQNNGV. The CDR3 spells CASSPVVAGDTGELFF. In nucleotides, the CDR3 is TGTGCCAGCAGCCCCGTGGTAGCGGGAGACACCGGGGAGCTGTTTTTT.

The rearrangement joins TRBV7-9 to TRBJ2-1; D unclear. Trimming left V 5 bases short and J 4 bases short, with 9 bases between. The germline gives CDR1 SEHNR, CDR2 FQNEAQ (reference sequence). The CDR3 is 13 amino acids. The CDR3 coding sequence is TGTGCCAGCAGCAACCGAAGTTACAATGAGCAGTTCTTC. It translates to CASSNRSYNEQFF.